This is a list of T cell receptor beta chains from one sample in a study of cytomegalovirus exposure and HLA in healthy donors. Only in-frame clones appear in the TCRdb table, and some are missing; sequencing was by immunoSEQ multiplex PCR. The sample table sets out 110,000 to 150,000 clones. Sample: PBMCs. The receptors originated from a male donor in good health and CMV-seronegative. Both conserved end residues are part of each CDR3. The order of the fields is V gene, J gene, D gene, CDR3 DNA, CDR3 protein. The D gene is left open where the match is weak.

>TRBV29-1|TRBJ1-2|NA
TGCAGCGTTGAAGGGACAGACCTCCTTGTGGGCTACACCTTC
CSVEGTDLLVGYTF
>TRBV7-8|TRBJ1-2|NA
TGTGCCAGCAGCCTTACAGTTGCCAGAGCATTAACCTTC
CASSLTVARALTF
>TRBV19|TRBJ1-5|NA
TGTGCCAGTAGCCCCTTTGCCCCGGGTTCCCAGCCCCAGCATTTT
CASSPFAPGSQPQHF
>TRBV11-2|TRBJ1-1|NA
TGTGCCAGCAGGCCTCAGGGAAGGGCCACTGAAGCTTTCTTT
CASRPQGRATEAFF
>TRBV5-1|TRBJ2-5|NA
TGCGCCAGCAGCTTGGGAGGGTTGGGGGAGACCCAGTACTTC
CASSLGGLGETQYF
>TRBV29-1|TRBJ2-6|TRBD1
TGCAGCGTTAAACAGGGGACCGGGGCCAACGTCCTGACTTTC
CSVKQGTGANVLTF
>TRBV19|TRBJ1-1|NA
TGTGCCAGTATAGATGGGAAGCGGAATGAAGCTTTCTTT
CASIDGKRNEAFF
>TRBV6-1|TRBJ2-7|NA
TGTGCCAGCAGTCTTTACAGGGACGAGCAGTACTTC
CASSLYRDEQYF
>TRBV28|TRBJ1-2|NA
TGTGCCAGCAGCCTCGGAGGAGCAACAGCTAACTATGGCTACACCTTC
CASSLGGATANYGYTF
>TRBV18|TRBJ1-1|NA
TGTGCCAGCTCACCACCAGACAGAAGCACTGAAGCTTTCTTT
CASSPPDRSTEAFF
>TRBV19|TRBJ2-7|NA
TGTGCCAGTAGTAAAGACGGCTACGAGCAGTACTTC
CASSKDGYEQYF
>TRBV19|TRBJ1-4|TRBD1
TGTGCCAGTACAATTACAGGGGCTGGGAATGAAAAACTGTTTTTT
CASTITGAGNEKLFF
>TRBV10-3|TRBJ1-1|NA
TGTGCCATCAGTCCGACAGGGAACACTGAAGCTTTCTTT
CAISPTGNTEAFF
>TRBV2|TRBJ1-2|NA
TGTGCCAGCAGTGCTGGAGAAAGCTATGGCTACACCTTC
CASSAGESYGYTF